This T cell receptor (beta chain) was captured by sequencing in a study of esophageal squamous cell carcinoma under preoperative chemotherapy. Study summary: Both tumor-infiltrating lymphocytes and peripheral blood T cells were profiled. Study conclusions and caveats: After treatment, tumor-infiltrating lymphocytes apparently came partly from blood T cells. After chemotherapy, TCR diversity rose significantly in peripheral T cells but not in tumor-infiltrating lymphocytes.

TCRdb re-called the PCR reads with MiXCR, one entry per CDR3 protein. The sample contains around 34,000 distinct CDR3 sequences, 50% to 60% of which appear only once. The CDR3 totals 14 residues. From germline, CDR1 is SGHVS and CDR2 FNYEAQ. The time point was: after preoperative PTX-NDP chemotherapy. About this clonotype: Its cognate antigen is unknown. One junction end disagrees with the germline gene, perhaps due to a read error.

The gene calls are TRBV7-6 and TRBJ2-4; D is ambiguous. Sample collection was performed from a patient given preoperative chemotherapy. This TCR came from a human donor with esophageal squamous cell carcinoma. The donor label of this sample is uncertain. In nucleotides, the CDR3 is TGTGCCAGCAGCTGGCTGTGGGCCAAAAATATTCAGTACTTC. Its protein product is CASSWLWAKNIQYF.